This T cell receptor beta chain was sequenced during a study of control samples from healthy donors and cancer patients. Germline V gene data show CDR1 as SNHLY and CDR2 as FYNNEI. CDR3 length: 13 amino acids. The V end lost 7 bases, the J end lost 8 bases, and 14 bases lay between the germline ends. Only in-frame clones appear in the TCRdb table, and some are missing; sequencing was by immunoSEQ multiplex PCR. The sample carries about 130,000 clones, 80% to 95% recorded once. The sequenced sample consisted of blood. The chain recombines TRBV2 with TRBJ1-4, with D perhaps TRBD1 (5 bases). The origin of this receptor is a man aged 35-49 years in good health. The CDR3 sequence: CASKPAGWEKLFF. In DNA form, the CDR3 reads TGTGCCAGCAAACCTGCAGGGTGGGAAAAACTGTTTTTT.